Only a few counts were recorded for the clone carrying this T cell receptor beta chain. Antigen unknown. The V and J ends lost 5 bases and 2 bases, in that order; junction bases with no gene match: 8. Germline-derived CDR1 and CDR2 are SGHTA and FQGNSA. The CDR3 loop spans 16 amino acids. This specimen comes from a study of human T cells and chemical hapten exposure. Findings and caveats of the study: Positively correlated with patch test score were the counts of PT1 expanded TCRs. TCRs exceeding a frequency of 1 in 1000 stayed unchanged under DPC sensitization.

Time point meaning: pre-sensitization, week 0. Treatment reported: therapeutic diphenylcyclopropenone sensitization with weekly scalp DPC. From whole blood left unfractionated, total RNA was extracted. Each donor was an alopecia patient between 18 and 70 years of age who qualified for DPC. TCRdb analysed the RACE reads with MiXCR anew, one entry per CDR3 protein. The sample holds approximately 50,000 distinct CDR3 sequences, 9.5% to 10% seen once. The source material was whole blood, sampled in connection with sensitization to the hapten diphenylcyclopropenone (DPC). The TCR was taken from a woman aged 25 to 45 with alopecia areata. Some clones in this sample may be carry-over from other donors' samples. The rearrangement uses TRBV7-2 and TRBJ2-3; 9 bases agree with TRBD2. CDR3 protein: CASSRGLARSTDTQYF. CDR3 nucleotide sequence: TGTGCCAGCAGCCGTGGACTAGCGAGATCCACAGATACGCAGTATTTT.